Following are 10 T cell receptor beta chains from one sample sequenced in a study of beta chain features in type 1 diabetes. Study findings and constraints: Shortening of TCRB CDR3s, moderate but significant, appeared in all four CD4+ subsets of Type 1 diabetes patients.

These receptors have no known antigen. Every isolated RNA sample was fully reverse transcribed, so sequencing captured expressed TCRB transcripts. Data came from immunoSEQ multiplex PCR; TCRdb stores just in-frame clones and leaves some out. The top ten hold 0.028% of the sample, which has under 300,000 clones, 20% seen once. The material sequenced was naive CD4+ T cells from blood. The receptors here all came from a woman aged 40 to 49 with type 1 diabetes.

This clone was observed a handful of times. The rearrangement links TRBV7-9 to TRBJ2-1; tentatively, D is TRBD1 (5 bases). Germline V gene lookup returns CDR1 SEHNR and CDR2 FQNEAQ (reference sequence). V lost 10 bases, J lost 0 bases, and 19 bases lay in between. The length of the CDR3 is 16 residues. The chain's CDR3 is CAMINPRVSSYNEQFF. CDR3 bases: TGTGCCATGATCAATCCCAGGGTTAGCTCCTACAATGAGCAGTTCTTC.

V and J are TRBV29-1 and TRBJ2-2; D is unresolved. Germline loops: CDR1 SQVTM, CDR2 ANQGSEA. Deletions cut 1 base from V and 4 bases from J, with 13 bases between. CDR3 length equals 15 residues. The DNA of the CDR3 is TGCAGCGTTGAAGGTACCCCAGCGTCCACCGGGGAGCTGTTTTTT. The encoded protein is CSVEGTPASTGELFF.

In its sample, this clone was seen a few times. V is TRBV30 and J is TRBJ2-5; 13 nucleotides match TRBD2. The CDR3 extends over 15 amino acids. Per the germline V gene, CDR1 is GTSNPN and CDR2 is SVGIG (reference sequence). Germline trimming cut 5 bases from V and 5 bases from J; bases unmatched to any gene: 8. CDR3 coding DNA: TGTGCCTGGGGTCGACTAGCGGGAGGCCGGGAGACCCAGTACTTC. This sequence encodes CAWGRLAGGRETQYF.

There are a few counts of this clone. J is TRBJ2-7 and V is TRBV29-1; 7 bases are a match to TRBD1. Germline CDR1 reads SQVTM; CDR2 reads ANQGSEA. The CDR3 extends over 15 amino acids. With 6 bases clipped from V and 1 base from J, the junction kept 12 bases outside the gene matches. The CDR3 sequence: CSVLTGPSVSYEQYF. CDR3 coding DNA: TGCAGCGTGCTGACAGGGCCCTCAGTTTCCTACGAGCAGTACTTC.

J is TRBJ2-1 and V is TRBV28; 11 bases map to TRBD1. Germline V lookup: CDR1 MDHEN, CDR2 SYDVKM. Unmatched junction bases numbered 9, after V lost 5 bases and J lost 9 bases. This CDR3 contains 15 residues. Here the CDR3 DNA reads TGTGCCAGCAGTCCATGGGTGGACAGGGGGCGTGAGCAGTTCTTC. Its translation: CASSPWVDRGREQFF.

A few counts support this clone. The chain carries TRBV18 and TRBJ2-5; a possible D gene is TRBD2 (5 bases). V was pared by 2 bases and J by 5 bases, with 15 bases between. This CDR3 is built from 15 residues. Germline lookup yields CDR1 KGHSH and CDR2 LQKENI. CDR3: CASSPTSEGGETQYF. CDR3 nucleotides: TGTGCCAGCTCACCAACGTCTGAGGGCGGGGAGACCCAGTACTTC.

This clone came up a few times. The rearrangement joins TRBV28 to TRBJ1-4; 7 nucleotides match TRBD1. The CDR3 length is 12 residues. Germline lookup yields CDR1 MDHEN and CDR2 SYDVKM. V gave up 10 bases and J gave up 8 bases; unmatched junction bases: 7. CDR3 sequence reads: CATRQGYEKLFF. The CDR3 coding sequence is TGTGCCACCCGACAGGGATACGAAAAACTGTTTTTT. The full variable domain, completed using reference TRBV28 and TRBJ1-4, is DVKVTQSSRYLVKRTGEKVFLECVQDMDHENMFWYRQDPGLGLRLIYFSYDVKMKEKGDIPEGYSVSREKKERFSLILESASTNQTSMYLCATRQGYEKLFFGSGTQLSVL.

V gene TRBV5-4 combines with J gene TRBJ2-3; 12 bases map to TRBD2. CDR1 SGHNT and CDR2 YYREEE come from the germline V gene (reference sequence). V lost 4 bases, J lost 2 bases, and 5 bases stayed unmatched. This CDR3 region has 16 residues. The chain's CDR3 is CASSVRLAGDTDTQYF. In DNA, the CDR3 is TGTGCCAGCAGCGTGCGACTAGCGGGGGACACAGATACGCAGTATTTT.

V is TRBV4-3 and J is TRBJ1-4, with 8 bases matching TRBD1. V lost 0 bases to trimming and J lost 7 bases; unmatched junction nucleotides: 4. CDR3 size: 15 residues. Germline V gene lookup returns CDR1 LGHNA and CDR2 YSLEER. The CDR3 DNA reads as TGCGCCAGCAGCCAAGATCTACAGGGGGGTGAAAAACTGTTTTTT. Amino acid sequence: CASSQDLQGGEKLFF.

This clone has a handful of counts. The rearrangement links TRBV28 to TRBJ2-1; 10 bases align to TRBD1. Trimming took 4 bases from V and 8 from J; bases not matched to a gene: 8. The V gene's germline CDR1 is MDHEN and CDR2 SYDVKM. This CDR3 is 15 amino acids long. Here the CDR3 DNA reads TGTGCCAGCAGTTCATCGGGACAGGGGCCGGATGAGCAGTTCTTC. It encodes CASSSSGQGPDEQFF.